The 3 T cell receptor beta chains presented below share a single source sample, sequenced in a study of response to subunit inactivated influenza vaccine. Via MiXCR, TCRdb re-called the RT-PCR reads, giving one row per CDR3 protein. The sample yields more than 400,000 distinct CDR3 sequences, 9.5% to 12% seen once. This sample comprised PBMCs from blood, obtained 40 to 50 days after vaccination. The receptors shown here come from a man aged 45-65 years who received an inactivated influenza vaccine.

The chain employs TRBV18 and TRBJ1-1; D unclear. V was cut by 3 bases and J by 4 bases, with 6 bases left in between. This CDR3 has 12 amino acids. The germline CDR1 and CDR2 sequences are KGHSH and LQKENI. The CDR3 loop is CASSPKPTEAFF. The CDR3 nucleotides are TGTGCCAGCTCACCGAAACCCACTGAAGCTTTCTTT.

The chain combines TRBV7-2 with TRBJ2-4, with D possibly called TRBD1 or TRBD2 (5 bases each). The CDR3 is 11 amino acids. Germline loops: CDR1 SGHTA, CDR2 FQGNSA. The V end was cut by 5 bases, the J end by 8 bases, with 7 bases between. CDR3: CASSRGHIQYF. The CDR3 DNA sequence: TGTGCCAGCAGCAGGGGACACATTCAGTACTTC.

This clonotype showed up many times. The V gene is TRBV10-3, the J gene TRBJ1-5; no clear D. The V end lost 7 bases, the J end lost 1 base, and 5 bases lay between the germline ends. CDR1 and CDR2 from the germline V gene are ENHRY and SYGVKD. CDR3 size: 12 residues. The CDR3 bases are TGTGCCATCAAAGACAGCAATCAGCCCCAGCATTTT. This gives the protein CAIKDSNQPQHF.